What follows describes a single TCR beta chain. CDR1 and CDR2 (germline): PRHDT, FYEKMQ (reference sequence). The V segment lost 3 bases and the J segment 3 bases; nucleotides outside the gene matches: 2. This CDR3 region has 14 residues. This entry comes from a study of blood T cell repertoires in COVID-19. The overall study: PBMCs, B-cell-depleted T cells, or T cells were the source of the cDNA or gDNA that made up the material.

As handled by the study authors: Reference gene primer amplification in the assay estimated nucleated cell counts. TCRdb keeps only in-frame clones here, not all; method: immunoSEQ multiplex PCR. V and J calls and clone size follow that table, whereas D and trimming were derived from the DNA. The sample carries roughly 90,000 clones, roughly 86% recorded once. This chain joins TRBV13 and TRBJ1-2; 9 nucleotides line up with TRBD1. The sample taken for sequencing was peripheral blood. The clonotype was recovered from a human donor in a cohort sampled during active COVID-19. The CDR3 reads CASSLGQGDYGYTF. CDR3 bases: TGTGCCAGCAGCTTGGGACAGGGAGACTATGGCTACACCTTC.